This TCR beta chain derives from a study of immune evolution from preneoplasia to lung adenocarcinoma. Across the study: HLA loss of heterozygosity: less than 9% AIS, about 15% MIA, around 35% ADC, none AAH. Findings and limits, study-wide: Top clone share appeared to fall from AAH through AIS, MIA, adenocarcinoma.

Repertoires were generated with immunoSEQ multiplex PCR, while TCRdb's copy carries only in-frame clones and drops some. Seen here are roughly 7,300 clones, roughly 74% observed once, and the top ten hold 8.5%. The CDR3 covers 15 residues. Trimming at V came to 1 base and at J to 7 bases, leaving 9 bases not matched to a gene. In germline, CDR1 is SEHNR, CDR2 FQNEAQ (reference sequence). As concerns this clone: Its antigen is not known.

J is TRBJ2-7 and V is TRBV7-9; the match to TRBD2 covers 8 bases. The clonotype comes from an older donor with lung adenocarcinoma. Some clones in this sample may be carry-over from other donors' samples. The material sequenced was FFPE atypical adenomatous hyperplasia tissue from the lung. The subset is: atypical adenomatous hyperplasia (AAH), lung preneoplasia. The CDR3 protein is CASSLGSGSVLEQYF. In DNA form, the CDR3 reads TGTGCCAGCAGCTTAGGGAGCGGGAGCGTCCTGGAGCAGTACTTC.